This record concerns one TCR beta chain sequence. No antigen is known for it. The data originate from a study of T cell responses to AZD1222 COVID-19 vaccine. Study outcomes and limitations: Two AZD1222 administrations were followed by greater Spike-specific TCR breadth and depth. Clonal diversity may have been underestimated in mostly white British donors.

This CDR3 has 15 amino acids. The J segment lost 6 bases and the V segment lost 3 bases, leaving 8 bases of the junction unmatched. Germline values: CDR1 KGHSH, CDR2 LQKENI. The method was immunoSEQ multiplex PCR; TCRdb's version includes in-frame clones alone and lacks a portion of them. Of roughly 140,000 clones listed, less than 95% are singletons. Material: peripheral blood, obtained on day 0 of AZD1222 vaccination. This TCR derives from an adult in good health. The chain links TRBV18 to TRBJ2-7, with 10 bases fitting TRBD1. This chain's CDR3 is CASSPGQGRLGEQYV. Written as DNA, the CDR3 is TGTGCCAGCTCACCGGGACAGGGGAGACTTGGCGAGCAGTACGTC.